The TCR beta chain described here comes from a study of long-term antiretroviral therapy in people with HIV. Whole-study results and caveats: Repertoire dominance by clones expanded before ART was seen at all time points. Patients on ART gained diversity, which nonetheless stayed below transplant donor controls.

Before they underwent DNA extraction, samples held roughly 0.95-11 million cryopreserved PBMC. Researchers ran immunoSEQ v3.0 at survey level. TCRdb's copy holds only in-frame clones and misses some; the assay was immunoSEQ multiplex PCR. The sample lists 29,000 or so clones, around 93% occurring once. As to this clone: The antigen remains undetermined.

Germline CDR1 is SGHAT and CDR2 is FQNNGV. The CDR3 spans 16 residues. Trimming removed 2 bases at V and 2 bases at J, with 12 bases between. The genes are TRBV11-2 and TRBJ2-2; D may match TRBD1 or TRBD2 (6 bases each). The receptor was derived from a man aged 50 or older with HIV. Specimen: unsorted PBMCs, collected 7.4 years after starting antiretroviral therapy. The CDR3 spells CASSLSGGTNTGELFF. The CDR3 DNA reads as TGTGCCAGCAGCTTAAGCGGAGGGACAAACACCGGGGAGCTGTTTTTT.